One and the same sample provided the 19 T cell receptor beta chains below, sequenced in a study of blood T cell repertoires in COVID-19 (TCRdb year 2020). Library construction relied on the immunoSEQ multiplex PCR assay. Held by TCRdb, this immuneACCESS table contains in-frame sequences only and omits some clones. Under half of the omission traces to an unresolved V gene where checked; the cause of the rest is unknown. The sample table lists more than 85,000 clones, 82% of them with a count of one. Of the sample, 16% is held by the ten largest clones. Material for sequencing was peripheral blood. All receptors come from a woman in her sixties with acute or convalescent COVID-19.

V and J are TRBV30 and TRBJ1-3; no clear D gene. The CDR3 totals 16 residues. The ends were cut back, 0 bases at V and 0 bases at J, with 12 bases in the middle. Per germline, CDR1 GTSNPN and CDR2 SVGIG (reference sequence). The CDR3 coding sequence is TGTGCCTGGAGTGTACCTCCTCCCTACTCTGGAAACACCATATATTTT. It is translated as CAWSVPPPYSGNTIYF. Full variable domain (outside the CDR3, taken from reference TRBV30 and TRBJ1-3): SQTIHQWPATLVQPVGSPLSLECTVEGTSNPNLYWYRQAAGRGLQLLFYSVGIGQISSEVPQNLSASRPQDRQFILSSKKLLLSDSGFYLCAWSVPPPYSGNTIYFGEGSWLTVV.

J is TRBJ2-2 and V is TRBV27, with 9 bases aligning to TRBD1. This CDR3 has 15 amino acids. Germline CDR1 reads MNHEY; CDR2 reads SMNVEV (reference sequence). V shed 5 bases and J 3 bases; nucleotides not matched to a gene: 4. This CDR3 is CASSTWTGDTGELFF. Written as DNA, the CDR3 is TGTGCCAGCAGTACTTGGACAGGGGACACCGGGGAGCTGTTTTTT.

The rearrangement links TRBV4-1 to TRBJ2-5, with D unresolved. The CDR3 sequence is 14 residues long. V was cut by 2 bases and J by 2 bases, with 9 bases left in between. CDR1 is MGHRA and CDR2 is YSYEKL in the germline V gene. CDR3 sequence (DNA): TGCGCCAGCAGCCAATCATCCCAGCAAGAGACCCAGTACTTC. Amino acid sequence: CASSQSSQQETQYF.

The gene calls are TRBV4-3 and TRBJ2-2; 7 nucleotides align to TRBD1. Germline values: CDR1 LGHNA, CDR2 YSLEER. This CDR3 has 11 amino acids. The CDR3 here is CASQGAGELFF. The CDR3, as DNA: TGCGCTTCGCAGGGGGCCGGGGAGCTGTTTTTT.

The chain links TRBV30 to TRBJ1-3; no firm D call. V shed 4 bases and J shed 3 bases, with 10 bases lying between them. In germline, CDR1 is GTSNPN, CDR2 SVGIG (reference sequence). This CDR3 comprises 13 residues. The CDR3 here is CAWTSGGGNTIYF. The CDR3 coding sequence is TGTGCCTGGACTTCGGGAGGTGGAAACACCATATATTTT. The whole variable domain, remainder taken from reference TRBV30 and TRBJ1-3, is SQTIHQWPATLVQPVGSPLSLECTVEGTSNPNLYWYRQAAGRGLQLLFYSVGIGQISSEVPQNLSASRPQDRQFILSSKKLLLSDSGFYLCAWTSGGGNTIYFGEGSWLTVV.

V usage is TRBV7-3 and J usage is TRBJ2-3; 8 bases map to TRBD2. The CDR3 covers 18 residues. The J segment lost 2 bases and the V segment lost 0 bases, leaving 10 bases of the junction unmatched. Germline V gene lookup returns CDR1 SGHTA and CDR2 FQGTGA. The CDR3 here is CASSLTARERGSTDTQYF. The CDR3 bases are TGTGCCAGCAGCTTAACCGCCAGGGAGCGGGGGTCCACAGATACGCAGTATTTT.

This clone has a single count. The chain joins TRBV13 to TRBJ2-7, with 11 bases identical to TRBD1. The CDR3 spans 16 residues. CDR1 PRHDT and CDR2 FYEKMQ come from the germline V gene (reference sequence). The V and J ends lost 3 bases and 7 bases, in that order; junction bases with no gene match: 11. CDR3 residues: CASSFPGTGGGGEQYF. The CDR3 coding sequence is TGTGCCAGCAGCTTCCCTGGGACAGGGGGAGGAGGAGAGCAGTACTTC.

V gene TRBV6-6 combines with J gene TRBJ2-5; TRBD2 aligns across 9 bases. Germline V gene lookup returns CDR1 MNHNY and CDR2 SVGAGI (reference sequence). The CDR3 is 15 residues long. V dropped 4 bases and J dropped 5; count of bases not matched to a gene: 8. The chain's CDR3 is CASSLGLAAIETQYF. CDR3 sequence (DNA): TGTGCCAGCAGTTTGGGACTAGCTGCGATCGAGACCCAGTACTTC.

The V gene is TRBV3-1 (or the pseudogene TRBV3-2), the J gene TRBJ1-5; D not certain. The germline V gene encodes CDR1 LGHDT and CDR2 YNNKEL (reference sequence). CDR3 size: 15 residues. The V end was cut by 2 bases, the J end by 4 bases, with 12 bases between. CDR3 DNA: TGTGCCAGCAGCCAAATGTCAGGCTCGAATCAGCCCCAGCATTTT. This encodes CASSQMSGSNQPQHF.

The V and J genes are TRBV6-6 and TRBJ1-1; no definite D call. The V and J ends lost 8 bases and 8 bases respectively, with 18 bases between them. The germline V gene has CDR1 MNHNY and CDR2 SVGAGI (reference sequence). The CDR3 covers 13 residues. In nucleotides, the CDR3 is TGTGCCAGCGAGGAATCTCTGGGGAGGGAAGCTTTCTTT. It encodes CASEESLGREAFF.

The gene calls are TRBV7-2 and TRBJ1-5, with D possibly being TRBD1 (5 bases). CDR3 length equals 15 residues. V gave up 5 bases and J gave up 0 bases, with 11 bases separating them. Germline loops: CDR1 SGHTA, CDR2 FQGNSA. For the CDR3, the DNA is TGTGCCAGCAGCCCTGGACAATATAGCAATCAGCCCCAGCATTTT. The encoded protein is CASSPGQYSNQPQHF. Using reference TRBV7-2 and TRBJ1-5 for the parts outside the CDR3, the full variable domain is GAGVSQSPSNKVTEKGKDVELRCDPISGHTALYWYRQSLGQGLEFLIYFQGNSAPDKSGLPSDRFSAERTGGSVSTLTIQRTQQEDSAVYLCASSPGQYSNQPQHFGDGTRLSIL.

The V call is TRBV7-2, the J call TRBJ2-3; D not resolved. Germline CDR1 SGHTA, CDR2 FQGNSA. Between the trimmed V and J ends, which lost 2 bases and 10 bases, there was a span of 16 bases. CDR3 length: 14 amino acids. CDR3 amino acids: CASSLSLLSSAQYF. The CDR3 bases are TGTGCCAGCAGCTTATCCCTCCTTAGCTCTGCGCAGTATTTT.

The chain is built from TRBV30 and TRBJ1-5; D possibly corresponds to TRBD1 (5 bases). The CDR3 runs to 14 residues. The V end lost 0 bases, the J end lost 6 bases, and 12 bases lay between the germline ends. The V gene's germline CDR1 is GTSNPN and CDR2 SVGIG (reference sequence). In DNA form, the CDR3 reads TGTGCCTGGAGTGTTGGGCAGGGTGGTCAGCCCCAGCATTTT. Translation: CAWSVGQGGQPQHF.

V usage is TRBV6-5 and J usage is TRBJ1-5; 9 bases are a match to TRBD1. The CDR3 consists of 14 residues. Germline CDR1 MNHEY, CDR2 SVGAGI. V was pared by 6 bases and J by 6 bases, with 6 bases of the junction left unmatched. This CDR3 reads CASRLTGGGQPQHF. DNA of the CDR3: TGTGCCAGCAGACTAACAGGGGGCGGTCAGCCCCAGCATTTT.

V usage is TRBV2 and J usage is TRBJ2-5; no definite D call. CDR3 length: 13 amino acids. Germline CDR1 and CDR2: SNHLY and FYNNEI. Trimming left V 0 bases short and J 4 bases short, with 6 bases between. CDR3 loop: CASSEAAGETQYF. The CDR3 DNA sequence: TGTGCCAGCAGTGAAGCGGCAGGAGAGACCCAGTACTTC.

This clone has a handful of counts. The rearrangement joins TRBV30 to TRBJ2-1; 7 bases are a match to TRBD2. V was pared by 4 bases and J by 4 bases, with 7 bases of the junction left unmatched. The length of the CDR3 is 14 residues. Germline loops: CDR1 GTSNPN, CDR2 SVGIG (reference sequence). DNA of the CDR3: TGTGCCTGGACCTCGGGGGGACGTTACAATGAGCAGTTCTTC. Translating it yields CAWTSGGRYNEQFF.

V and J are TRBV28 and TRBJ2-3; D possibly corresponds to TRBD1 (5 bases). Germline lookup yields CDR1 MDHEN and CDR2 SYDVKM. V dropped 3 bases and J dropped 3 bases, with 13 bases sitting between them. The CDR3 runs 15 residues. CDR3 in DNA: TGTGCCAGCAGTTTCTCAGGGATGGGGACAGATACGCAGTATTTT. Translated: CASSFSGMGTDTQYF.

This chain uses TRBV5-5 with TRBJ2-1; 9 bases are shared with TRBD2. CDR3 length: 16 residues. The junction had 6 bases not matched to a gene; V was cut back by 1 base and J by 4 bases. Germline CDR1 reads SGHKS; CDR2 reads YYEKEE (reference sequence). The CDR3 here is CASSLYSGGPYNEQFF. CDR3 DNA: TGTGCCAGCAGCTTGTACAGCGGGGGGCCTTACAATGAGCAGTTCTTC.

The chain joins TRBV6-5 to TRBJ1-5; D not resolved. This CDR3 region has 13 residues. Trimming took off 0 bases at V and 5 bases at J, with 5 bases between the two ends. The germline V gene has CDR1 MNHEY and CDR2 SVGAGI. This CDR3 is CASSYSPDQPQHF. In DNA, the CDR3 is TGTGCCAGCAGTTACTCCCCCGATCAGCCCCAGCATTTT.